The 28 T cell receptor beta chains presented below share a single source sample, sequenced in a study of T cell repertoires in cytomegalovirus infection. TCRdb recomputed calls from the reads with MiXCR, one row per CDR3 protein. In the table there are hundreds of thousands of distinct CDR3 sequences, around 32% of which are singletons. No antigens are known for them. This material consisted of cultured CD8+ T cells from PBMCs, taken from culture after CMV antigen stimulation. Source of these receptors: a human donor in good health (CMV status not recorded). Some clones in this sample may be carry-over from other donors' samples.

In DNA, the CDR3 is TGTGCCAGCAGCTTGCGAGGACAGGGACTCTCCAAAGAGCAGTACTTC. Translating gives CASSLRGQGLSKEQYF. The gene calls are TRBV5-5 and TRBJ2-7; 8 bases match TRBD1. The CDR3 is 16 residues long. Germline CDR1 reads SGHKS; CDR2 reads YYEKEE (reference sequence). V lost 1 base and J lost 7; bases outside the gene matches: 13.

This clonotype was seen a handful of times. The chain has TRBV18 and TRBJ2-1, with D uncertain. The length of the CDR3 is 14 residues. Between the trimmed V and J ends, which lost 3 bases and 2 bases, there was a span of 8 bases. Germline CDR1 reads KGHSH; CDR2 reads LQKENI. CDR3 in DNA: TGTGCCAGCTCACCGGACGTAGCCTACAATGAGCAGTTCTTC. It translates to CASSPDVAYNEQFF.

The CDR3 nucleotides read TGTGCCAGCACCCTTTTTTGGGGGGGGACAGGGGGCACAGATACGCAGTATTTT. Protein: CASTLFWGGTGGTDTQYF. J is TRBJ2-3 and V is TRBV28; 10 bases are shared with TRBD1. V trimming: 7 bases; J trimming: 1 base; junction bases outside the gene matches: 14. CDR3 length: 18 residues. CDR1 is MDHEN, CDR2 SYDVKM, per germline.

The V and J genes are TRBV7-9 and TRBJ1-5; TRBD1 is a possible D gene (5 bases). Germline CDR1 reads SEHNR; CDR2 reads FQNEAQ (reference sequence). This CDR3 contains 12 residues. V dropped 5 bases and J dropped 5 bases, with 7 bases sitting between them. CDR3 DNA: TGTGCCAGCAGCGGGGGGGATCAGCCCCAGCATTTT. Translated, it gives CASSGGDQPQHF.

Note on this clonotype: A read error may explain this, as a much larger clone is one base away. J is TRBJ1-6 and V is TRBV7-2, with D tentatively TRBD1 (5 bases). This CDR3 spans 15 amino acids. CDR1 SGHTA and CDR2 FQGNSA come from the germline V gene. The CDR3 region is CANSPGAVYNSPLHF. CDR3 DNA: TGTGCCAACAGCCCCGGGGCAGTCTATAATTCACCCCTCCACTTT.

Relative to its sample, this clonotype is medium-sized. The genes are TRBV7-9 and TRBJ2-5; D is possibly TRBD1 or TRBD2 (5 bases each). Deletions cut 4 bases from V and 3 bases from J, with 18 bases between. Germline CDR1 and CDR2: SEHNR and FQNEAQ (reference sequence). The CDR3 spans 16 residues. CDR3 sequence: CASSSGHGLLKETQYF. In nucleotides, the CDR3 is TGTGCCAGCAGCTCGGGGCACGGCCTTCTTAAAGAGACCCAGTACTTC.

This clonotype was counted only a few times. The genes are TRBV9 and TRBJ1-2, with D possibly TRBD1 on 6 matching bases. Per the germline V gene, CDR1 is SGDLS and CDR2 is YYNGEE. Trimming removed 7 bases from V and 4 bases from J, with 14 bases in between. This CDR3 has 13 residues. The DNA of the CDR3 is TGTGCCAGCGGAGGGGGACCGGCCTATGGCTACACCTTC. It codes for CASGGGPAYGYTF.

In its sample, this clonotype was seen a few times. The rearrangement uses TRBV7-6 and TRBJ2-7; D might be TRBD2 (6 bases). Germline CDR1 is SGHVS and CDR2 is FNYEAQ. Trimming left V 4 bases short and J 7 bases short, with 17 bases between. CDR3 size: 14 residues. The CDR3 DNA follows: TGTGCCAGCAGCTCCGAGAGGAGGGCCGGGGAGCAGTACTTC. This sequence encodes CASSSERRAGEQYF.

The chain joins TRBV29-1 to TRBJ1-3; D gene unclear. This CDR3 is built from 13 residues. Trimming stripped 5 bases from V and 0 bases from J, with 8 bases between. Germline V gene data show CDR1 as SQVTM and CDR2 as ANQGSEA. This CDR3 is CSVSSSSGNTIYF. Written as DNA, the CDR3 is TGCAGCGTTTCTTCTTCCTCTGGAAACACCATATATTTT.

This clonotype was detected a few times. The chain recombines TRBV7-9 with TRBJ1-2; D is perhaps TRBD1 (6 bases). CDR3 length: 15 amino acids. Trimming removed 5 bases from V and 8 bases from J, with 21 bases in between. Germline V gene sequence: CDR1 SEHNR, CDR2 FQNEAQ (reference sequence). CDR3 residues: CASSPQGPPAGGYTF. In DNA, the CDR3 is TGTGCCAGCAGCCCCCAGGGGCCCCCCGCGGGGGGCTACACCTTC.

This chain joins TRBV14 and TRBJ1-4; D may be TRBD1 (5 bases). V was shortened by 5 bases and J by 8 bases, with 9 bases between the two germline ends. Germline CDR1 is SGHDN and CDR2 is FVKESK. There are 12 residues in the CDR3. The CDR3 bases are TGTGCCAGCAGCGATCGGGGGGAAAAACTGTTTTTT. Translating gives CASSDRGEKLFF.

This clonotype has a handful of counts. CDR3 in DNA: TGTGCCAGCCGAGTAGACCGATTGAACACTGAAGCTTTCTTT. Translating it yields CASRVDRLNTEAFF. The chain uses TRBV5-5 and TRBJ1-1, with D unclear. This CDR3 comprises 14 residues. V was cut by 7 bases and J by 0 bases, with 13 bases left in between. Germline V lookup: CDR1 SGHKS, CDR2 YYEKEE (reference sequence).

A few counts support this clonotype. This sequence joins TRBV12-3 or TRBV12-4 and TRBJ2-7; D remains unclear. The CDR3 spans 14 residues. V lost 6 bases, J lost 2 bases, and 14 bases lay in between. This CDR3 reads CASSQQLIAYEQYF. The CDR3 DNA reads TGTGCCAGCAGCCAGCAACTGATCGCCTACGAGCAGTACTTC.

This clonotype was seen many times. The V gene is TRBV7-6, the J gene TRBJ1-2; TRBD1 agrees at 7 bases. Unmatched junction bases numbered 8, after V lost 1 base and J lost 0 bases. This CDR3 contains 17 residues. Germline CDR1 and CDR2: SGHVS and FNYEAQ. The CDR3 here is CASSLGTGPAPNYGYTF. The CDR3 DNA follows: TGTGCCAGCAGCTTAGGGACAGGCCCTGCACCTAACTATGGCTACACCTTC.

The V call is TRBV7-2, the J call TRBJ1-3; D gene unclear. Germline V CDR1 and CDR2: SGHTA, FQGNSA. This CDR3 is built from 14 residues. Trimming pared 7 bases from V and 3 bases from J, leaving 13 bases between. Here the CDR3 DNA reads TGTGCCAGCAACGACCCCGGGGATGGAAACACCATATATTTT. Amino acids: CASNDPGDGNTIYF.

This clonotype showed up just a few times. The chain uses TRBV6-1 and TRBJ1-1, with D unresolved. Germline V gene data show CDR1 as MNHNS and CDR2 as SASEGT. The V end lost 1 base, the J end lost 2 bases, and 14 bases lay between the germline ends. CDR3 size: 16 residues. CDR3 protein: CASSEVKGPLNTEAFF. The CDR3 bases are TGTGCCAGCAGTGAAGTCAAGGGCCCACTTAACACTGAAGCTTTCTTT.

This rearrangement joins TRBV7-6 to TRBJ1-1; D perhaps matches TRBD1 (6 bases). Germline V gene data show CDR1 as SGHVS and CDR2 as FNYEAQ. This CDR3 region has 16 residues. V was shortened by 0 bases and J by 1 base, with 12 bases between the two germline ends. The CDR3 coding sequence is TGTGCCAGCAGCTTAGCCGGCATACAGGGGAACACTGAAGCTTTCTTT. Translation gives CASSLAGIQGNTEAFF.

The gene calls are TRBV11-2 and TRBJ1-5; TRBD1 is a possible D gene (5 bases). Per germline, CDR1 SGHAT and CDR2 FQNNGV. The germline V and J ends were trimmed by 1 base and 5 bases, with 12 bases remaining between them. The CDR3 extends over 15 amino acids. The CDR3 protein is CASSLGFQGYQPQHF. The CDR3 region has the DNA TGTGCCAGCAGCTTAGGGTTCCAGGGCTATCAGCCCCAGCATTTT.

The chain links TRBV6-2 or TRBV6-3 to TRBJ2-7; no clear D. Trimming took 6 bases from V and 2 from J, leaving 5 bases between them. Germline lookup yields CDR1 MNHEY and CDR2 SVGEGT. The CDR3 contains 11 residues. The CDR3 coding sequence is TGTGCCAGCAGCCACCCCTACGAGCAGTACTTC. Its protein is CASSHPYEQYF.

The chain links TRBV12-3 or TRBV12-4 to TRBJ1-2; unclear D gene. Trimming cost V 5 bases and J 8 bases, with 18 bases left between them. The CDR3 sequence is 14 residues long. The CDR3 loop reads CASSPPTTLGGYTF. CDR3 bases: TGTGCCAGCAGTCCTCCTACCACGTTGGGCGGCTACACCTTC.

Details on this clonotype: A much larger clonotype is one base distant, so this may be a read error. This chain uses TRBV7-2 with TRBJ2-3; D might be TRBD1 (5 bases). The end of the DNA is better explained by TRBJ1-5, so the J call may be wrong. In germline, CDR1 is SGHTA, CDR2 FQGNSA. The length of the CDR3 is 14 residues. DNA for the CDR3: TGTGCCAGCAGCCTCGGGGCGCGCACAGATACGCAGCATTTT. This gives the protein CASSLGARTDTQHF.

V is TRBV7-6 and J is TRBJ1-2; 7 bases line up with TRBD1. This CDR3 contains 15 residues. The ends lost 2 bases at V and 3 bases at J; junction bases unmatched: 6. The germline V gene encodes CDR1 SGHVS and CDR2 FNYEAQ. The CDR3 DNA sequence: TGTGCCAGCAGCTTAATGGCAGGGGGGGACTATGGCTACACCTTC. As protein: CASSLMAGGDYGYTF. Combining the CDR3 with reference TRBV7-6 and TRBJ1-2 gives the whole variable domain GAGVSQSPRYKVTKRGQDVALRCDPISGHVSLYWYRQALGQGPEFLTYFNYEAQQDKSGLPNDRFSAERPEGSISTLTIQRTEQRDSAMYRCASSLMAGGDYGYTFGSGTRLTVV.

In nucleotides, the CDR3 is TGTGCCAGCGGAAAAAGAACGGGACAGGGGCATGGCTACACCTTC. This encodes CASGKRTGQGHGYTF. This chain connects TRBV6-2 or TRBV6-3 to TRBJ1-2, with TRBD1 identical over 10 bases. Germline trimming cut 8 bases from V and 6 bases from J; bases unmatched to any gene: 12. Looked up from germline, CDR1 is MNHEY and CDR2 is SVGEGT. The CDR3 is 15 amino acids.

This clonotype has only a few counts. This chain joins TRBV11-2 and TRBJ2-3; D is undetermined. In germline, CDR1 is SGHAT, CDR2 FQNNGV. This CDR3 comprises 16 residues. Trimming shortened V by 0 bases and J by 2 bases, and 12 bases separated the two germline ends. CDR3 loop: CASSLEARSSTDTQYF. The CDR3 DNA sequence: TGTGCCAGCAGCTTAGAGGCGAGGAGTTCCACAGATACGCAGTATTTT. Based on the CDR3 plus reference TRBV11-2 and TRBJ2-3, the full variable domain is EAGVAQSPRYKIIEKRQSVAFWCNPISGHATLYWYQQILGQGPKLLIQFQNNGVVDDSQLPKDRFSAERLKGVDSTLKIQPAKLEDSAVYLCASSLEARSSTDTQYFGPGTRLTVL.

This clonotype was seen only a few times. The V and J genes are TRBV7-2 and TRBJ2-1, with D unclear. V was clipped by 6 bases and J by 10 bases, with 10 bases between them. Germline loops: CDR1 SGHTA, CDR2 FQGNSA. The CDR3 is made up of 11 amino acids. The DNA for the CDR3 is TGTGCCAGCAGTCCCTTGGGGGAGCAGTTCTTC. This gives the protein CASSPLGEQFF.

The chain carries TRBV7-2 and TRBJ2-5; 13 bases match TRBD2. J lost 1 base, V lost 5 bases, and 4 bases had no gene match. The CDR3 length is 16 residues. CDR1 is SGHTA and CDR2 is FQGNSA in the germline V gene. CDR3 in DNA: TGTGCCAGCAGCCGGACTAGCGGGGGCTCCCAAGAGACCCAGTACTTC. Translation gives CASSRTSGGSQETQYF.

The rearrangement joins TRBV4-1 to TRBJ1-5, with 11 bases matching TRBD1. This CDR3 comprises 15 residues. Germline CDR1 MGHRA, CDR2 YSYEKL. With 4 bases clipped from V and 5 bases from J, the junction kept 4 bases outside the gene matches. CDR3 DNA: TGCGCCAGCAGCCTGGGACAGGGGGAGTATCAGCCCCAGCATTTT. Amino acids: CASSLGQGEYQPQHF.

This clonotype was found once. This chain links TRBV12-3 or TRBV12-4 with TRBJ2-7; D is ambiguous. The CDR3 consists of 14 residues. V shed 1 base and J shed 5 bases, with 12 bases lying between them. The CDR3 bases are TGTGCCAGCAGTTTAGAGAATTCCGTCCACGAGCAGTACGTC. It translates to CASSLENSVHEQYV.